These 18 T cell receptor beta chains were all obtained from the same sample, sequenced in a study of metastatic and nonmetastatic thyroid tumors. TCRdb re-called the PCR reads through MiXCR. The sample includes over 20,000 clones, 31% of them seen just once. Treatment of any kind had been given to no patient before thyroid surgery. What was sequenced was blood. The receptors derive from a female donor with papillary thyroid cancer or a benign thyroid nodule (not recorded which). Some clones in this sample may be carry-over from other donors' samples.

The CDR3 here is CASSLDWGEGTEAFF. CDR3 nucleotides: TGTGCCAGCAGCTTAGACTGGGGCGAGGGCACTGAAGCTTTCTTT. V gene TRBV7-9 combines with J gene TRBJ1-1, with D tentatively TRBD1 (5 bases). Per germline, CDR1 SEHNR and CDR2 FQNEAQ (reference sequence). Trimming left V 1 base short and J 4 bases short, with 13 bases between. The CDR3 loop spans 15 amino acids.

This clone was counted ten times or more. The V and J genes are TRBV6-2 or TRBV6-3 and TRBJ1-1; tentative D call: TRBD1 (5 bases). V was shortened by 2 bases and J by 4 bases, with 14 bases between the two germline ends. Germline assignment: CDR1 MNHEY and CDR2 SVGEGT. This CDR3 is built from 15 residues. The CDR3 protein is CASSYGVRRGTEAFF. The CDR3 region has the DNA TGTGCCAGCAGTTACGGGGTTCGTAGGGGCACTGAAGCTTTCTTT.

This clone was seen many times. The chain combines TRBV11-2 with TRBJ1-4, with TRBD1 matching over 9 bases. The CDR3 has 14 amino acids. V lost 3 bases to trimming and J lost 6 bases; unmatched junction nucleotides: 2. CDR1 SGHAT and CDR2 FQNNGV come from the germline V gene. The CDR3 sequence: CASSLGQGHEKLFF. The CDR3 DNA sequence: TGTGCCAGCAGCTTGGGACAGGGTCATGAAAAACTGTTTTTT.

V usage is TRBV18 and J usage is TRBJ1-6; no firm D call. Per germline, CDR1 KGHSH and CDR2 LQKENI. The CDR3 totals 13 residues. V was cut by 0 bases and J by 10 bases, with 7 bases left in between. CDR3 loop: CASSPPQRSPLHF. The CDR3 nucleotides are TGTGCCAGCTCACCACCGCAACGCTCACCCCTCCACTTT. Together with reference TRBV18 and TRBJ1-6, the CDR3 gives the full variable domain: NAGVMQNPRHLVRRRGQEARLRCSPMKGHSHVYWYRQLPEEGLKFMVYLQKENIIDESGMPKERFSAEFPKEGPSILRIQQVVRGDSAAYFCASSPPQRSPLHFGNGTRLTVT.

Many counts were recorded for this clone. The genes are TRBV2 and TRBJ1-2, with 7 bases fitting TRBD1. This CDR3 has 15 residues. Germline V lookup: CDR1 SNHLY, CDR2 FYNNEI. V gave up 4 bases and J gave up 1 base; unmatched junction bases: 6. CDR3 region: CASSVSAGGNYGYTF. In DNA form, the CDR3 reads TGTGCCAGCAGTGTGTCGGCAGGGGGTAACTATGGCTACACCTTC.

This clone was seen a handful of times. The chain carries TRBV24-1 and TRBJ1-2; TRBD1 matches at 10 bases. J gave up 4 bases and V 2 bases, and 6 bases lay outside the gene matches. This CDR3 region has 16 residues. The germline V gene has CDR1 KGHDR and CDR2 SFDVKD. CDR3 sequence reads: CATSDSTGDRGYGYTF. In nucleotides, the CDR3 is TGTGCCACCAGTGATTCTACAGGGGACAGGGGCTATGGCTACACCTTC.

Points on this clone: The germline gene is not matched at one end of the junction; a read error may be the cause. Written as DNA, the CDR3 is TGTGCCAGCAGCCACCCCCTGGGAATGGGGGAGAACCAGTACTTC. This codes for CASSHPLGMGENQYF. The chain joins TRBV7-8 to TRBJ2-5; possibly TRBD1 or TRBD2 for D (5 bases each). The germline V gene encodes CDR1 SGHVS and CDR2 FQNEAQ. The CDR3 runs 15 residues.

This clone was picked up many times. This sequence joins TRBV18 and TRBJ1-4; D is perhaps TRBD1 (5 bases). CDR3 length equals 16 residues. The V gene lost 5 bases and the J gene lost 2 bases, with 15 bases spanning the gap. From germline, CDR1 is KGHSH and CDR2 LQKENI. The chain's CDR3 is CASSSGFWSTNEKLFF. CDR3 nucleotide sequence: TGTGCCAGCTCATCAGGGTTTTGGTCCACTAATGAAAAACTGTTTTTT.

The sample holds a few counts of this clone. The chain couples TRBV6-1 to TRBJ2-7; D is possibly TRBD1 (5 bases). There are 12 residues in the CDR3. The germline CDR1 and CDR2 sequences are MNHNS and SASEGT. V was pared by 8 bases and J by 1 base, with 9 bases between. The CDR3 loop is CASWQGSYEQYF. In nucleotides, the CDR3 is TGTGCCAGCTGGCAGGGATCCTACGAGCAGTACTTC.

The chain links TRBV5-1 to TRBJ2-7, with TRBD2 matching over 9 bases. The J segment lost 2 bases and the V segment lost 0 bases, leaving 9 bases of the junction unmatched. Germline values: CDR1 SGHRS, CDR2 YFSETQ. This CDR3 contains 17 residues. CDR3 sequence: CASSLGPRASGAYEQYF. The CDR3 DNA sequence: TGCGCCAGCAGCTTGGGCCCCCGGGCTAGCGGGGCCTACGAGCAGTACTTC.

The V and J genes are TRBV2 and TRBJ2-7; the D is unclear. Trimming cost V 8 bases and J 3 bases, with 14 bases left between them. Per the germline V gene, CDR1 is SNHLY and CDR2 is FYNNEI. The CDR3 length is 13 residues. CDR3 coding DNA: TGTGCCAGCGTGGGCTGTGGGCTCTACGAGCAGTACTTC. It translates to CASVGCGLYEQYF.

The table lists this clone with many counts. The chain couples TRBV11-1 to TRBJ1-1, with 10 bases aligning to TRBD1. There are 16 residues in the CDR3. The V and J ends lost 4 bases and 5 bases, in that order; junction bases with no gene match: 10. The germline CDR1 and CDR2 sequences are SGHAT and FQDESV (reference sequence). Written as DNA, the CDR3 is TGTGCCAGCAGCTCAAGACAGGGGGCGCTGGGGACTGAAGCTTTCTTT. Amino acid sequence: CASSSRQGALGTEAFF.

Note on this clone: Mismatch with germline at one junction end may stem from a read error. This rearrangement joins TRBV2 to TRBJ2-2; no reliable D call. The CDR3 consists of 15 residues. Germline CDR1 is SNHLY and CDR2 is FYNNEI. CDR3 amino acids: CASSGAGSDTVELFF. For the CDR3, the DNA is TGTGCCAGCAGTGGAGCAGGTTCCGACACCGTGGAGCTGTTTTTT.

CDR3 protein: CAISEVVLSTDTQYF. The CDR3 DNA is TGTGCCATCAGTGAGGTAGTCCTTAGCACAGATACGCAGTATTTT. The chain uses TRBV10-3 and TRBJ2-3; no clear D gene. This CDR3 spans 15 amino acids. Trimming took 2 bases from V and 0 from J, leaving 9 bases between them. Looked up from germline, CDR1 is ENHRY and CDR2 is SYGVKD.

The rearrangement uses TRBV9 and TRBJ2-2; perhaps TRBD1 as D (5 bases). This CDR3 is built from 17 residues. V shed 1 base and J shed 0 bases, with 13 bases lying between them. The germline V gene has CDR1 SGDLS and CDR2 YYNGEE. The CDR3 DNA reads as TGTGCCAGCAGCGTATCCCCGGACATGTCGAACACCGGGGAGCTGTTTTTT. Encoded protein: CASSVSPDMSNTGELFF.

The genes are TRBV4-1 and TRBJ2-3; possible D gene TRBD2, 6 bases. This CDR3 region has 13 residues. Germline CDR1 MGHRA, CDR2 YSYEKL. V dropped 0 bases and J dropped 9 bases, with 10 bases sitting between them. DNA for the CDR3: TGCGCCAGCAGCCAAGATCGGACTAACACGCAGTATTTT. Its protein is CASSQDRTNTQYF.

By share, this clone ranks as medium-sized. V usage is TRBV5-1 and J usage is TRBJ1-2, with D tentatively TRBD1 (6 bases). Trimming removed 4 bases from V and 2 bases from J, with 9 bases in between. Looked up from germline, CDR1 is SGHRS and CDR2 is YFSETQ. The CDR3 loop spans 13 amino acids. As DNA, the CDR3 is TGCGCCAGCAGCCGGGACACAAACTATGGCTACACCTTC. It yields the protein CASSRDTNYGYTF.

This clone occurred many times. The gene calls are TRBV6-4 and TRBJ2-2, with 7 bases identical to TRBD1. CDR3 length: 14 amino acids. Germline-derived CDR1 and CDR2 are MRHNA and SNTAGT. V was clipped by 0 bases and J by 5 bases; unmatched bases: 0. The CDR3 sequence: CASSDSTGTGELFF. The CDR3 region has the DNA TGTGCCAGCAGTGACTCGACAGGGACCGGGGAGCTGTTTTTT.